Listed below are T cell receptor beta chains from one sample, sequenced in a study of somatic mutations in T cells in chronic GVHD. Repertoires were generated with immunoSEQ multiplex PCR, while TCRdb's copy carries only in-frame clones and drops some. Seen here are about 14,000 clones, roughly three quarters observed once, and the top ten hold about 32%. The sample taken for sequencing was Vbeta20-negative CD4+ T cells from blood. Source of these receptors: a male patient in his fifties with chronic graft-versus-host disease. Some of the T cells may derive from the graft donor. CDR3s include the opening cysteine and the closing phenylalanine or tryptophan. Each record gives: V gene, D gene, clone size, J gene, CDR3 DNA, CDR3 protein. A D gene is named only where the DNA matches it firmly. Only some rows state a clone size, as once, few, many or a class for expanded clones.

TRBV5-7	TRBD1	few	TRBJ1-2	TGTGCCAGCAGCCTTACAGGGGTGGTCGGCTATGGCTACACCTTC	CASSLTGVVGYGYTF
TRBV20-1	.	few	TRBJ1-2	TGCAGTGCTAAAGTGGGAGGTGGCTACACCTTC	CSAKVGGGYTF
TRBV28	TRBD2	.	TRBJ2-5	TGTGCCAGCAGTTCCCGACTAGCGGCGTACCAAGAGACCCAGTACTTC	CASSSRLAAYQETQYF
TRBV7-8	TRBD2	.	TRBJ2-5	TGTGCCAGCAGCCCTCATGGCGGGAGTGTCCGAGAGACCCAGTACTTC	CASSPHGGSVRETQYF
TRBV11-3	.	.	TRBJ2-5	TGTGCCAGCAGCTTAAAACAGCAAGAGACCCAGTACTTC	CASSLKQQETQYF
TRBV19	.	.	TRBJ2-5	TGTGCCAGTAGTAGACAGAAGTACCAAGAGACCCAGTACTTC	CASSRQKYQETQYF
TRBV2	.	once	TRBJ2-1	TGTGCCAGCAGGCCGGGAGTCTCCTACAATGAGCAGTTCTTC	CASRPGVSYNEQFF
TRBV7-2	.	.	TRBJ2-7	TGTGCCAGCAGCGCGCCGGGATCTTACGAGCAGTACTTC	CASSAPGSYEQYF
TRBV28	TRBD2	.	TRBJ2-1	TGTGCCAGCAGTTTAGCGGGAGGGCCGCGGAATGAGCAGTTCTTC	CASSLAGGPRNEQFF
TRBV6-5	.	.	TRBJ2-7	TGTGCCAGCACCGAGGGGGGGCCTTCCTACGAGCAGTACTTC	CASTEGGPSYEQYF